A single sample is the source of the 25 T cell receptor beta chains below, sequenced in a study of shared T cell receptors in the human thymus. Clones were read by immunoSEQ multiplex PCR, and TCRdb kept only the in-frame ones, dropping some. The sample includes hundreds of thousands of clones, approximately 87% of them seen just once. This same sample was also taken into another study, of human thymus T cells.

What was sequenced was thymocytes. These TCRs come from a boy in the first two years of life with a congenital heart defect.

The chain links TRBV19 to TRBJ1-1; D is uncertain. CDR3 length: 11 residues. CDR1 and CDR2 from the germline V gene are LNHDA and SQIVND (reference sequence). V was pared by 11 bases and J by 1 base, with 8 bases between. CDR3 bases: TGTGCCTCCGGTGCGAACACTGAAGCTTTCTTT. It translates to CASGANTEAFF.

This CDR3 is CASTSRDRGVAEAFF. DNA of the CDR3: TGTGCCAGCACCTCCCGGGACAGGGGTGTCGCTGAAGCTTTCTTT. This chain joins TRBV7-9 and TRBJ1-1; 10 nucleotides match TRBD1. The J segment lost 6 bases and the V segment lost 7 bases, leaving 11 bases of the junction unmatched. The germline gives CDR1 SEHNR, CDR2 FQNEAQ (reference sequence). CDR3 length: 15 amino acids.

The rearrangement joins TRBV27 to TRBJ2-5; possibly TRBD1 for D (8 bases). Trimming cost V 6 bases and J 3 bases, with 14 bases left between them. CDR1 is MNHEY, CDR2 SMNVEV, per germline (reference sequence). The CDR3 totals 14 residues. The CDR3 loop reads CASRIQGGKETQYF. The DNA of the CDR3 is TGTGCCAGCAGGATACAGGGGGGGAAAGAGACCCAGTACTTC.

V and J are TRBV27 and TRBJ2-3; 11 bases are shared with TRBD1. There are 20 residues in the CDR3. The germline V gene has CDR1 MNHEY and CDR2 SMNVEV (reference sequence). Trimming at V came to 5 bases and at J to 2 bases, leaving 18 bases not matched to a gene. The CDR3 here is CASSLRVGTGGISTTDTQYF. The CDR3 DNA reads TGTGCCAGCAGTCTAAGGGTGGGGACAGGGGGAATCTCGACCACAGATACGCAGTATTTT.

V usage is TRBV28 and J usage is TRBJ2-4, with D possibly matching TRBD2 (6 bases). V shed 3 bases and J shed 12 bases, with 18 bases lying between them. The CDR3 spans 14 residues. Germline assignment: CDR1 MDHEN and CDR2 SYDVKM. The CDR3 coding sequence is TGTGCCAGCAGTTTTAGGGTGGGAGGATCAGCTCAGTACTTC. This codes for CASSFRVGGSAQYF.

This chain connects TRBV2 to TRBJ2-2; TRBD2 agrees at 9 bases. CDR3 length: 18 residues. Germline trimming cut 6 bases from V and 4 bases from J; bases unmatched to any gene: 15. Per the germline V gene, CDR1 is SNHLY and CDR2 is FYNNEI. CDR3 residues: CASRLARAGGPCTGELFF. The CDR3 region has the DNA TGTGCCAGCAGGCTAGCGCGGGCGGGAGGGCCGTGCACCGGGGAGCTGTTTTTT.

This chain links TRBV5-1 with TRBJ2-7; TRBD1 might be the D (6 bases). With 3 bases removed from V and 7 bases from J, the gap between germline ends came to 11 bases. This CDR3 contains 12 residues. Germline V gives CDR1 SGHRS, CDR2 YFSETQ. CDR3 residues: CASSSAGEEQYF. In DNA form, the CDR3 reads TGCGCCAGCAGCTCAGCAGGGGAAGAGCAGTACTTC.

The rearrangement uses TRBV28 and TRBJ2-4; D is perhaps TRBD2 (5 bases). The CDR3 length is 13 residues. Trimming took off 7 bases at V and 3 bases at J, with 10 bases between the two ends. Germline V gene lookup returns CDR1 MDHEN and CDR2 SYDVKM. CDR3 nucleotides: TGTGCCAGCACTCGGACTTACAAAAACATTCAGTACTTC. Translated: CASTRTYKNIQYF.

The chain employs TRBV14 and TRBJ2-1; D gene ambiguous. The V end lost 3 bases, the J end lost 4 bases, and 13 bases lay between the germline ends. The CDR3 covers 15 residues. Germline V gene lookup returns CDR1 SGHDN and CDR2 FVKESK. The DNA of the CDR3 is TGTGCCAGCAGCCACTCTAGACTGCCGTACAATGAGCAGTTCTTC. This translates into CASSHSRLPYNEQFF.

This chain links TRBV6-5 with TRBJ2-7, with TRBD2 identical over 7 bases. The CDR3 sequence is 15 residues long. V was clipped by 2 bases and J by 3 bases; unmatched bases: 7. CDR1 MNHEY and CDR2 SVGAGI come from the germline V gene. CDR3 nucleotide sequence: TGTGCCAGCAGTTACCGGCTAGCGGTTAGCTACGAGCAGTACTTC. It translates to CASSYRLAVSYEQYF.

The chain joins TRBV4-1 to TRBJ2-1, with 7 bases fitting TRBD2. Germline trimming cut 4 bases from V and 0 bases from J; bases unmatched to any gene: 18. This CDR3 has 20 residues. CDR1 and CDR2 (germline): MGHRA, YSYEKL. The CDR3 reads CASSRVGAGLRSSSYNEQFF. The CDR3 DNA is TGCGCCAGCAGCCGGGTCGGGGCGGGACTACGCTCGAGCTCCTACAATGAGCAGTTCTTC.

This clone has just a few counts. The V call is TRBV29-1, the J call TRBJ1-1, with no clear D. Germline V gene lookup returns CDR1 SQVTM and CDR2 ANQGSEA. The germline V and J ends were trimmed by 8 bases and 5 bases, with 15 bases remaining between them. The CDR3 has 12 amino acids. As DNA, the CDR3 is TGCAGCTCTAGACGGGCGGGAACTGAAGCTTTCTTT. Protein: CSSRRAGTEAFF.

The chain has TRBV5-4 and TRBJ2-3; a weak D match, TRBD1 (6 bases). V was cut by 3 bases and J by 2 bases, with 10 bases left in between. Germline V gene data show CDR1 as SGHNT and CDR2 as YYREEE (reference sequence). The CDR3 has 14 residues. The CDR3 sequence is CASSSQGYTDTQYF. For the CDR3, the DNA is TGTGCCAGCAGCTCACAGGGATACACAGATACGCAGTATTTT. The complete variable domain, with remaining parts taken from reference TRBV5-4 and TRBJ2-3, reads ETGVTQSPTHLIKTRGQQVTLRCSSQSGHNTVSWYQQALGQGPQFIFQYYREEENGRGNFPPRFSGLQFPNYSSELNVNALELDDSALYLCASSSQGYTDTQYFGPGTRLTVL.

This chain links TRBV5-1 with TRBJ1-3, with 9 bases lining up with TRBD1. Germline V gene sequence: CDR1 SGHRS, CDR2 YFSETQ. CDR3 length: 18 amino acids. V trimming: 4 bases; J trimming: 0 bases; junction bases outside the gene matches: 11. As DNA, the CDR3 is TGCGCCAGCAGCCCCGGGACAGGGCTATACCCCTCTGGAAACACCATATATTTT. It yields the protein CASSPGTGLYPSGNTIYF.

This clone has just a few counts. The chain is built from TRBV7-2 and TRBJ2-1, with 11 bases that match TRBD2. The V segment lost 5 bases and the J segment 5 bases; nucleotides outside the gene matches: 8. The germline V gene has CDR1 SGHTA and CDR2 FQGNSA. The CDR3 is 16 residues long. CDR3 sequence (DNA): TGTGCCAGCAGCACTTCCGGGACTAGCGGAGACAATGAGCAGTTCTTC. This translates into CASSTSGTSGDNEQFF.

The chain links TRBV2 to TRBJ1-5; TRBD1 aligns across 7 bases. Germline V gene data show CDR1 as SNHLY and CDR2 as FYNNEI. V lost 2 bases to trimming and J lost 2 bases; unmatched junction nucleotides: 3. The CDR3 contains 15 residues. The CDR3 sequence is CASSERGHGNQPQHF. The CDR3 DNA is TGTGCCAGCAGTGAAAGGGGGCATGGCAATCAGCCCCAGCATTTT.

The V call is TRBV10-3, the J call TRBJ1-1, with 7 bases identical to TRBD1. Germline lookup yields CDR1 ENHRY and CDR2 SYGVKD. With V trimmed by 6 bases and J by 2 bases, 9 bases remained unmatched. The CDR3 sequence is 15 residues long. CDR3 DNA: TGTGCCATCAGCAAGGAACAGGGGAATAACACTGAAGCTTTCTTT. Encoded protein: CAISKEQGNNTEAFF.

This clone was observed a few times. This chain joins TRBV29-1 and TRBJ2-1; 8 bases are shared with TRBD2. Per germline, CDR1 SQVTM and CDR2 ANQGSEA. V lost 0 bases, J lost 7 bases, and 8 bases stayed unmatched. The CDR3 loop spans 15 amino acids. CDR3 nucleotides: TGCAGCGTTGAAGAAACGGGGGGGCTATCGAATGAGCAGTTCTTC. Its translation: CSVEETGGLSNEQFF.

The rearrangement uses TRBV28 and TRBJ1-2; the D gene is possibly TRBD1 (5 bases). CDR1 and CDR2 from the germline V gene are MDHEN and SYDVKM. The V end lost 7 bases, the J end lost 2 bases, and 17 bases lay between the germline ends. The CDR3 runs to 15 residues. CDR3 protein: CASTTTYRRNYGYTF. The CDR3 DNA is TGTGCCAGCACCACGACCTACAGGCGAAACTATGGCTACACCTTC.

The chain is built from TRBV2 and TRBJ1-4; 9 bases map to TRBD1. This CDR3 has 12 amino acids. CDR1 SNHLY and CDR2 FYNNEI come from the germline V gene. Trimming removed 8 bases from V and 10 bases from J; junction bases left unmatched: 5. CDR3 sequence (DNA): TGTGCCAGCGGGGGACAGGGCGGAAAACTGTTTTTT. Amino acid sequence: CASGGQGGKLFF.

The rearrangement joins TRBV11-2 to TRBJ2-5; D is possibly TRBD2 (6 bases). With 0 bases removed from V and 7 bases from J, the gap between germline ends came to 21 bases. This CDR3 spans 17 amino acids. Germline V gene data show CDR1 as SGHAT and CDR2 as FQNNGV. CDR3 nucleotide sequence: TGTGCCAGCAGCTTAGAGTTGGTGTGCGGGGACCCGGGGACCCAGTACTTC. Its translation is CASSLELVCGDPGTQYF.

CDR3 sequence: CASSPGLAGADTQYF. The CDR3 DNA is TGTGCCAGCTCACCGGGACTAGCGGGAGCAGATACGCAGTATTTT. The chain carries TRBV18 and TRBJ2-3; the match to TRBD2 covers 14 bases. The V segment lost 3 bases and the J segment 4 bases; nucleotides outside the gene matches: 0. The CDR3 is 15 amino acids. Germline-derived CDR1 and CDR2 are KGHSH and LQKENI. Using reference TRBV18 and TRBJ2-3 for the parts outside the CDR3, the full variable domain is NAGVMQNPRHLVRRRGQEARLRCSPMKGHSHVYWYRQLPEEGLKFMVYLQKENIIDESGMPKERFSAEFPKEGPSILRIQQVVRGDSAAYFCASSPGLAGADTQYFGPGTRLTVL.

V is TRBV7-9 and J is TRBJ1-1, with D possibly being TRBD1 (5 bases). Germline V gives CDR1 SEHNR, CDR2 FQNEAQ (reference sequence). V lost 5 bases and J 5 bases, leaving 27 bases between the germline ends. This CDR3 contains 18 residues. CDR3 sequence reads: CASSDSYLGKAGRTEAFF. The CDR3 DNA reads as TGTGCCAGCAGCGATTCGTATTTGGGTAAGGCAGGGAGGACTGAAGCTTTCTTT.

V and J are TRBV30 and TRBJ2-7; D uncertain. V gave up 3 bases and J gave up 0 bases, with 6 bases separating them. The germline gives CDR1 GTSNPN, CDR2 SVGIG (reference sequence). The CDR3 has 12 residues. The DNA for the CDR3 is TGTGCCTGGAGCGGTGACTCCTACGAGCAGTACTTC. Its translation is CAWSGDSYEQYF. Drawing the rest from reference TRBV30 and TRBJ2-7, the complete variable domain is SQTIHQWPATLVQPVGSPLSLECTVEGTSNPNLYWYRQAAGRGLQLLFYSVGIGQISSEVPQNLSASRPQDRQFILSSKKLLLSDSGFYLCAWSGDSYEQYFGPGTRLTVT.

This clone was found a few times. The rearrangement links TRBV19 to TRBJ1-1, with no clear D. CDR1 and CDR2 (germline): LNHDA, SQIVND (reference sequence). The CDR3 extends over 12 amino acids. Trimming took off 7 bases at V and 0 bases at J, with 6 bases between the two ends. CDR3 protein: CASNLLNTEAFF. CDR3 coding DNA: TGTGCCAGTAACTTGCTGAACACTGAAGCTTTCTTT.